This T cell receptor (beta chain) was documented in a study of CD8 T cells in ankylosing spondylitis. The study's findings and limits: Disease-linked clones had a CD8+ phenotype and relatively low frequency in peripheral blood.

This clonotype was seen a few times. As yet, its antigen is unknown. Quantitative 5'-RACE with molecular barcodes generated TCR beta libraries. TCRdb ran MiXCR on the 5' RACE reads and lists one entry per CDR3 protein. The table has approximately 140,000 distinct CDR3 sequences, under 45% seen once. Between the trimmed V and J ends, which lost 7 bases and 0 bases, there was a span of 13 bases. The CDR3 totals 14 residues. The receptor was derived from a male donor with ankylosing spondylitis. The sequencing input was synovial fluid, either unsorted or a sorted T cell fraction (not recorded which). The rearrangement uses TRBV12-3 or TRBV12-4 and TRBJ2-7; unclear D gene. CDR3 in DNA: TGTGCCAGCATCACCGGGCCCAACTCCTACGAGCAGTACTTC. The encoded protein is CASITGPNSYEQYF.